These T cell receptor beta chains were read from a single sample in a study of cytomegalovirus exposure and HLA in healthy donors. Sequencing used immunoSEQ multiplex PCR; TCRdb keeps in-frame clones, though not all of them. The sample contains around 150,000 clones, 65% to 80% of which appear only once. The sequencing input was PBMCs. The receptor set was obtained from a middle-aged woman in good health and CMV-seronegative. Both conserved end residues are part of each CDR3. A D gene is named only where the DNA matches it firmly. The size entry is marked missing in some rows and otherwise reads once, few, many or a size class.

size	V	D	J	CDR3	DNA
NA	TRBV15	NA	TRBJ2-5	CATSRDPQLETQYF	TGTGCCACCAGCAGAGATCCACAGCTAGAGACCCAGTACTTC
NA	TRBV6-1	NA	TRBJ2-1	CASSEQKRVPGPNEQFF	TGTGCCAGCAGTGAGCAGAAAAGGGTCCCAGGGCCAAATGAGCAGTTCTTC
NA	TRBV5-1	NA	TRBJ2-5	CASSSREGRETQYF	TGCGCCAGCAGCTCCCGAGAGGGTCGGGAGACCCAGTACTTC
NA	TRBV10-3	TRBD1	TRBJ1-2	CAISDIDRVNYGYTF	TGTGCCATCAGTGACATAGACAGGGTCAACTATGGCTACACCTTC
NA	TRBV2	NA	TRBJ1-6	CASSVRGTGLVGSPLHF	TGTGCCAGCAGTGTACGAGGTACAGGGCTCGTTGGCTCACCCCTCCACTTT
NA	TRBV10-3	TRBD1	TRBJ1-4	CAISPTGNEKLFF	TGTGCCATCAGCCCGACAGGGAATGAAAAACTGTTTTTT
once	TRBV5-1	NA	TRBJ2-1	CASSLAGLSQGFF	TGCGCCAGCAGCTTGGCCGGTTTGAGTCAGGGGTTCTTC
NA	TRBV27	TRBD1	TRBJ1-2	CASRKGDSYVNYGYTF	TGTGCCAGCAGAAAGGGGGACAGCTACGTTAACTATGGCTACACCTTC
NA	TRBV5-1	TRBD1	TRBJ2-1	CASSTGQAVYNEQFF	TGCGCCAGCAGCACGGGACAGGCTGTCTACAATGAGCAGTTCTTC
NA	TRBV10-3	NA	TRBJ1-5	CAISESTALGYQPQHF	TGTGCCATCAGTGAGTCGACAGCCCTGGGGTATCAGCCCCAGCATTTT
few	TRBV21-1	NA	TRBJ2-1	CASSNRRGTGGPAGTYEQFF	TGTGCCAGCAGCAACAGAAGGGGGACAGGGGGCCCAGCAGGGACCTATGAGCAGTTCTTC
NA	TRBV27	NA	TRBJ1-5	CASSSSRGGNQPQHF	TGTGCCAGCAGTTCCTCCAGGGGCGGCAATCAGCCCCAGCATTTT
NA	TRBV7-2	NA	TRBJ1-2	CASSFLSYGYTF	TGTGCCAGCAGCTTTCTCTCCTATGGCTACACCTTC
NA	TRBV19	NA	TRBJ2-5	CASSIEGGGQETQYF	TGTGCCAGTAGTATAGAGGGGGGAGGTCAAGAGACCCAGTACTTC
NA	TRBV27	TRBD1	TRBJ1-1	CASSPHRDRGWANTEAFF	TGTGCCAGCAGTCCCCACCGGGACAGGGGTTGGGCGAACACTGAAGCTTTCTTT
NA	TRBV5-6	NA	TRBJ2-3	CASSHYHLPDTQYF	TGTGCCAGCAGCCACTACCACCTCCCAGATACGCAGTATTTT
NA	TRBV5-1	NA	TRBJ1-1	CASSLAGLRDTEAFF	TGCGCCAGCAGCTTGGCCGGACTAAGGGACACTGAAGCTTTCTTT
NA	TRBV14	NA	TRBJ2-2	CASSQAGTSRIHGGELFF	TGTGCCAGCAGCCAAGCCGGGACAAGCCGAATCCACGGCGGGGAGCTGTTTTTT
NA	TRBV11-3	TRBD1	TRBJ1-1	CASSPRQGMNTEAFF	TGTGCCAGCAGCCCCCGACAGGGTATGAACACTGAAGCTTTCTTT
NA	TRBV7-8	NA	TRBJ1-1	CASSLDPGSTEAFF	TGTGCCAGCAGCTTAGATCCAGGGTCCACTGAAGCTTTCTTT
NA	TRBV23-1	NA	TRBJ2-7	CASSQYNRVSDEQYF	TGCGCCAGCAGTCAATACAACAGGGTGAGCGACGAGCAGTACTTC
NA	TRBV5-1	TRBD2	TRBJ2-2	CASSSGTSGIAGELFF	TGCGCCAGCAGCTCTGGGACTAGCGGGATAGCCGGGGAGCTGTTTTTT
NA	TRBV5-1	TRBD1	TRBJ2-7	CASSFSPPGQGSYEQYF	TGCGCCAGCAGCTTCTCACCTCCGGGACAGGGCTCCTACGAGCAGTACTTC
NA	TRBV5-8	NA	TRBJ1-5	CASSQIGRRGNQPQHF	TGTGCCAGCAGCCAAATTGGACGCAGGGGCAATCAGCCCCAGCATTTT
NA	TRBV19	TRBD1	TRBJ1-3	CASSIRTGPSLSGNTIYF	TGTGCCAGTAGTATCAGGACAGGTCCGTCCCTCTCTGGAAACACCATATATTTT
few	TRBV10-3	NA	TRBJ2-7	CAISVLGPLYEQYF	TGTGCCATCAGTGTACTAGGTCCCCTCTACGAGCAGTACTTC
NA	TRBV5-6	TRBD1	TRBJ1-5	CASSLGTGGSRPQHF	TGTGCCAGCAGCCTGGGGACAGGGGGCTCTCGGCCCCAGCATTTT
NA	TRBV27	TRBD2	TRBJ2-1	CASSFGVAGSSEQFF	TGTGCCAGCAGTTTCGGGGTAGCGGGGTCCAGTGAGCAGTTCTTC
NA	TRBV6-6	TRBD1	TRBJ1-5	CASSYDRGQPQHF	TGTGCCAGCAGTTACGACAGGGGGCAGCCCCAGCATTTT
NA	TRBV11-2	TRBD1	TRBJ2-7	CASSSPFTFFGQGVYEQYF	TGTGCCAGCAGCAGTCCCTTCACTTTTTTCGGACAGGGTGTCTACGAGCAGTACTTC
NA	TRBV28	NA	TRBJ1-2	CASSNRGYGYTF	TGTGCCAGCAGCAATAGGGGATATGGCTACACCTTC